This is a list of T cell receptor beta chains from one sample in a study of early stage breast cancer tumors. Sequenced by immunoSEQ multiplex PCR; TCRdb stores in-frame clones only, minus some. The sample records around 28,000 clones, roughly 80% being singletons. Sequencing used breast tumor tissue. The receptors come from a person aged 30-39 years with breast cancer. The CDR3 runs from the conserved cysteine through the conserved F or W. D genes are given only for firm matches. A row's size may be missing; if present it is once, few, many or a size class.

d_call,v_call,clone_size,j_call,cdr3_aa,cdr3_nt
.,TRBV7-9,.,TRBJ2-3,CASSLGGPSSTDTQYF,TGTGCCAGCAGCTTAGGGGGGCCCTCTAGCACAGATACGCAGTATTTT
.,TRBV5-3,.,TRBJ2-5,CARSLGWQKTQYF,TGTGCCAGAAGCTTGGGATGGCAAAAGACCCAGTACTTC
.,TRBV10-2,.,TRBJ2-1,CASSPLRWRETDEQFF,TGCGCCAGCAGTCCACTCCGGTGGAGGGAAACTGATGAGCAGTTCTTC
.,TRBV14,.,TRBJ2-1,CASNCSYNEQFF,TGTGCCAGCAACTGCTCCTACAATGAGCAGTTCTTC
.,TRBV6-6,.,TRBJ2-5,CASSSTGETQYF,TGTGCCAGCAGTTCTACAGGGGAGACCCAGTACTTC
.,TRBV18,.,TRBJ2-3,CASSPSALTDTQYF,TGTGCCAGCTCACCAAGCGCTCTCACAGATACGCAGTATTTT
.,TRBV18,.,TRBJ2-1,CASSYQGQNEQFF,TGTGCCAGCTCGTACCAGGGCCAAAATGAGCAGTTCTTC
.,TRBV27,.,TRBJ2-1,CASRLTGDNEQFF,TGTGCCAGCAGGCTGACAGGCGACAATGAGCAGTTCTTC
TRBD2,TRBV19,.,TRBJ2-3,CASSTGLAGGKTDTQYF,TGTGCCAGTAGTACGGGACTAGCGGGAGGAAAGACAGATACGCAGTATTTT
TRBD1,TRBV7-6,.,TRBJ2-7,CASSTVEGQGEGAYEQYF,TGTGCCAGCAGCACCGTAGAAGGACAGGGGGAAGGGGCCTACGAGCAGTACTTC
TRBD2,TRBV19,.,TRBJ2-5,CASSIAAPSAGAVETQYF,TGTGCCAGTAGTATAGCCGCCCCCTCAGCGGGAGCAGTGGAGACCCAGTACTTC
.,TRBV29-1,.,TRBJ2-3,CSTCPSSADTQYF,TGCAGTACTTGTCCCTCCAGCGCAGATACGCAGTATTTT
.,TRBV14,.,TRBJ2-2,CASSQNALGAGELFF,TGTGCCAGCAGCCAAAATGCCCTCGGCGCCGGGGAGCTGTTTTTT
.,TRBV14,.,TRBJ1-1,CASSQGGRGLNTEAFF,TGTGCCAGCAGCCAAGGGGGCAGGGGACTTAACACTGAAGCTTTCTTT
.,TRBV30,.,TRBJ1-2,CAWSGRLHGYTF,TGTGCCTGGAGCGGGCGGCTCCATGGCTACACCTTC
.,TRBV6-5,.,TRBJ2-7,CASSYGTNRYEQYF,TGTGCCAGCAGTTACGGGACCAACCGCTACGAGCAGTACTTC
.,TRBV7-3,.,TRBJ1-5,CASSSPWVGPGDPFYSNQPQHF,TGTGCCAGCAGCTCCCCCTGGGTAGGGCCCGGGGACCCCTTCTATAGCAATCAGCCCCAGCATTTT
TRBD2,TRBV5-6,.,TRBJ2-7,CASTSGGEQYF,TGTGCCAGCACCTCGGGAGGCGAGCAGTACTTC
.,TRBV13,.,TRBJ1-1,CASSLDLNTEAFF,TGTGCCAGCAGCTTAGATTTGAACACTGAAGCTTTCTTT
.,TRBV11-3,few,TRBJ2-5,CASSYQETQYF,TGTGCCAGCAGCTACCAAGAGACCCAGTACTTC
.,TRBV7-2,once,TRBJ2-7,CASSLGAASVSYEQYF,TGTGCCAGCAGCTTAGGGGCGGCTAGCGTCTCCTACGAGCAGTACTTC
.,TRBV5-1,.,TRBJ2-1,CASSLAGPPSYNEQFF,TGCGCCAGCAGCTTGGCAGGGCCGCCGTCCTACAATGAGCAGTTCTTC
TRBD1,TRBV27,.,TRBJ2-3,CASSHRTGGGLDTQYF,TGTGCCAGCAGTCATAGGACAGGGGGAGGGCTAGATACGCAGTATTTT
TRBD2,TRBV27,.,TRBJ2-1,CASSPRGLLDSYNEQFF,TGTGCCAGCAGTCCACGGGGACTACTCGATTCCTACAATGAGCAGTTCTTC
.,TRBV7-2,.,TRBJ2-6,CASSQGARVAGANVLTF,TGTGCCAGCTCCCAAGGGGCCCGAGTGGCTGGGGCCAACGTCCTGACTTTC
TRBD2,TRBV7-6,few,TRBJ2-1,CASREGTSGRNEQFF,TGTGCCAGCAGGGAAGGGACTAGCGGGAGAAACGAGCAGTTCTTC
.,TRBV7-3,few,TRBJ1-5,CASSEDISQPQHF,TGTGCCAGCAGCGAAGACATTTCGCAGCCCCAGCATTTT
.,TRBV6-5,.,TRBJ2-7,CASSYSISYEQYF,TGTGCCAGCAGTTACTCGATTAGCTACGAGCAGTACTTC
TRBD1,TRBV7-2,.,TRBJ1-2,CASSLGQGANYGYTF,TGTGCCAGCAGCTTAGGACAGGGCGCTAACTATGGCTACACCTTC
TRBD1,TRBV7-8,.,TRBJ2-1,CASSSGTGSYNEQFF,TGTGCCAGCAGCTCCGGGACAGGCTCCTACAATGAGCAGTTCTTC
TRBD1,TRBV7-3,.,TRBJ2-3,CASSLRGGLGTDTQYF,TGTGCCAGCAGTCTAAGAGGGGGCTTGGGCACAGATACGCAGTATTTT
.,TRBV7-7,.,TRBJ2-5,CASSSGVGGQETQYF,TGTGCCAGCAGCTCGGGGGTGGGAGGCCAAGAGACCCAGTACTTC
.,TRBV7-2,.,TRBJ2-2,CASSSGRGILNTGELFF,TGTGCCAGCAGCTCCGGGCGTGGGATATTAAACACCGGGGAGCTGTTTTTT
.,TRBV10-3,.,TRBJ1-2,CAIRGGANYGYTF,TGTGCCATCAGGGGCGGGGCTAACTATGGCTACACCTTC